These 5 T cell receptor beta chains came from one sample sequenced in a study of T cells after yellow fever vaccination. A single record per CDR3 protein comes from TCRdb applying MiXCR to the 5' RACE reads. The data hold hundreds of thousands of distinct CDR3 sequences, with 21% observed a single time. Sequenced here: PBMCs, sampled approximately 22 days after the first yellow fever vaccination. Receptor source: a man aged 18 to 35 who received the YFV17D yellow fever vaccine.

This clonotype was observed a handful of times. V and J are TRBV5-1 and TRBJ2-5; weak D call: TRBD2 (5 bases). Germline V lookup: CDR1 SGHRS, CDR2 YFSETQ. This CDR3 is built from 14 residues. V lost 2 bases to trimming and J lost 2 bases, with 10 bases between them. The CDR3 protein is CASSFWTGQETQYF. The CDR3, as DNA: TGCGCCAGCAGCTTTTGGACGGGACAAGAGACCCAGTACTTC.

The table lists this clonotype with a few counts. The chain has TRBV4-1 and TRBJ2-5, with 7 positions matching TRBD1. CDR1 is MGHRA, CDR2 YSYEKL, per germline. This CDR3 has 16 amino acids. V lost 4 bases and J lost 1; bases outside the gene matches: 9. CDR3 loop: CASSLMTGMAQETQYF. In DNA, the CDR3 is TGCGCCAGCAGCCTTATGACAGGGATGGCCCAAGAGACCCAGTACTTC.

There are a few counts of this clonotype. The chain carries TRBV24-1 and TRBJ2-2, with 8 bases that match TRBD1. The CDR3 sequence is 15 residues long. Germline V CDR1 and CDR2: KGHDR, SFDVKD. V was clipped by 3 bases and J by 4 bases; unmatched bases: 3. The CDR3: CATSDRRGLTGELFF. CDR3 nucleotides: TGTGCCACCAGTGATCGCAGGGGGCTCACCGGGGAGCTGTTTTTT.

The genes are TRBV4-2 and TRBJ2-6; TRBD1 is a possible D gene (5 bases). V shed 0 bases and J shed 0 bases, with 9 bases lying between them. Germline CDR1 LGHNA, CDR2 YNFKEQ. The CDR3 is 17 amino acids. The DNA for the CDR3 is TGTGCCAGCAGCCAAGATGGGGCAAACTCTGGGGCCAACGTCCTGACTTTC. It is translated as CASSQDGANSGANVLTF.

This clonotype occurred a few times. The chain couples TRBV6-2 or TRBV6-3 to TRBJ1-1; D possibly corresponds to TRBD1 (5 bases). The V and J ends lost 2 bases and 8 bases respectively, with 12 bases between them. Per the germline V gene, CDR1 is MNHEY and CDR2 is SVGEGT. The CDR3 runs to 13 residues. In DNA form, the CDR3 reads TGTGCCAGCAGTTACCCACCCCGGACAGAAGCTTTCTTT. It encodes CASSYPPRTEAFF.